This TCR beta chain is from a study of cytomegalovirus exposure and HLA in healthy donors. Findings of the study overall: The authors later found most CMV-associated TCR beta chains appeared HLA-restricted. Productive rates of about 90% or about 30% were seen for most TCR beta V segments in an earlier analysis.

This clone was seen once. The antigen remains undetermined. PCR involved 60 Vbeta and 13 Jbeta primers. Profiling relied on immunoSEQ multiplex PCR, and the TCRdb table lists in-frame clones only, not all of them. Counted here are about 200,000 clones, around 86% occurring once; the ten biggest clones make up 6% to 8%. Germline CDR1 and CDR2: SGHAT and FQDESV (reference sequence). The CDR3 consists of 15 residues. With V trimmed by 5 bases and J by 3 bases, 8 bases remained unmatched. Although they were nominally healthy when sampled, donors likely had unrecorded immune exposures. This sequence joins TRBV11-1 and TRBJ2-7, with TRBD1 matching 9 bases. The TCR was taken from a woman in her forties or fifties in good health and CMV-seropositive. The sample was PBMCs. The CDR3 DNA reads TGTGCCAGCAGCCCGCTGACAGGGGGTAGCTACGAGCAGTACTTC. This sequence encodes CASSPLTGGSYEQYF.